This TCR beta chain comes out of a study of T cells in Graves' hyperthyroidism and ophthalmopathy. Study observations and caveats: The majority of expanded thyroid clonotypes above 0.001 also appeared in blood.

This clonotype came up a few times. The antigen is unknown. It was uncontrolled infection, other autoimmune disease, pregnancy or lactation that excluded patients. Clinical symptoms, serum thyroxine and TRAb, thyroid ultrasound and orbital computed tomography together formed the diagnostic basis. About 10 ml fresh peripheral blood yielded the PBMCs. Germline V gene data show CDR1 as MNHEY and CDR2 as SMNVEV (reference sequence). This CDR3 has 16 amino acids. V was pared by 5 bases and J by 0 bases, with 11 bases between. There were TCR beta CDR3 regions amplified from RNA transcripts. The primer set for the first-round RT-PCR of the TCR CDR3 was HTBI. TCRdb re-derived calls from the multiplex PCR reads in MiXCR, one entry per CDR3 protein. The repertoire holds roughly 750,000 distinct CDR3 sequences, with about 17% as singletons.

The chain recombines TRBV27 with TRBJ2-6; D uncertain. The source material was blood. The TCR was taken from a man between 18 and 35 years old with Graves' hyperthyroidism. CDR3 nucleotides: TGTGCCAGCAGTCCCTTACAACCCTCTGGGGCCAACGTCCTGACTTTC. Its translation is CASSPLQPSGANVLTF.